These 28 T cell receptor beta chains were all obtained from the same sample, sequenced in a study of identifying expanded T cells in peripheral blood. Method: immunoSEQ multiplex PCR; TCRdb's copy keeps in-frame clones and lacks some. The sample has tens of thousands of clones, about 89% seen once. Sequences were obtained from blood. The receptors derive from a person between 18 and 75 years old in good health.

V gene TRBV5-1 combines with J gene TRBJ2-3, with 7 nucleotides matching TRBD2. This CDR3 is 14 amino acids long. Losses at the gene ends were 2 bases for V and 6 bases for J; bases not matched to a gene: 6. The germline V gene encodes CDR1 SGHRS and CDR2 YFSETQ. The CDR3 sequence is CASSLGEGTDTQYF. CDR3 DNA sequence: TGCGCCAGCAGCTTAGGGGAGGGGACGGATACGCAGTATTTT.

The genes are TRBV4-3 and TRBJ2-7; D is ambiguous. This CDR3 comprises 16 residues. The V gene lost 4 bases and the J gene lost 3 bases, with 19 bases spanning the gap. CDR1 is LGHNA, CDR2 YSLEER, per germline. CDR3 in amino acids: CASSLLLGVGNYEQYF. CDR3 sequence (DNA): TGCGCCAGCAGCCTCTTGCTTGGGGTGGGTAACTACGAGCAGTACTTC.

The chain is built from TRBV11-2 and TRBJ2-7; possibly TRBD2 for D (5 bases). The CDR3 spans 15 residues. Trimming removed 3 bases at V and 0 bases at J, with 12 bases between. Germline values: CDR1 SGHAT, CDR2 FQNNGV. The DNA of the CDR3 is TGTGCCAGCAGCTTGAACGGGGTGAGCTCCTACGAGCAGTACTTC. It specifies CASSLNGVSSYEQYF.

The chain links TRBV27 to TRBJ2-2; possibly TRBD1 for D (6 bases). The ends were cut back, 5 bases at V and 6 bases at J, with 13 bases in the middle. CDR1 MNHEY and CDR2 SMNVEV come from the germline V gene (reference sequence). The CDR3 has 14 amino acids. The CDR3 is CASSPLAGAGELFF. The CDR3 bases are TGTGCCAGCAGTCCCCTTGCAGGGGCCGGGGAGCTGTTTTTT.

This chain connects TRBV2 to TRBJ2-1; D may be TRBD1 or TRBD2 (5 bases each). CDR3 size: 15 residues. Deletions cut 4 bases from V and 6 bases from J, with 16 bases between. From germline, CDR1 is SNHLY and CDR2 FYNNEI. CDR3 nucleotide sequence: TGTGCCAGCAGTGCCCAGTGGGGACGGGGCAATGAGCAGTTCTTC. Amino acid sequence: CASSAQWGRGNEQFF.

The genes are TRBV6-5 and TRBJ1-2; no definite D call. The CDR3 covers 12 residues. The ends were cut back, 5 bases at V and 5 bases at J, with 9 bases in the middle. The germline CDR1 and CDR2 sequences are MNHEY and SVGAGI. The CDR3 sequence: CASSGASYGYTF. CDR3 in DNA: TGTGCCAGCAGTGGAGCATCATATGGCTACACCTTC.

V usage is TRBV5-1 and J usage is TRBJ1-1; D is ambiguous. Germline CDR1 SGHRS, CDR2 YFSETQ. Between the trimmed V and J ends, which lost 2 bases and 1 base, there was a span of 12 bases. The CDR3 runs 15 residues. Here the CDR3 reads CASSFRSTGNTEAFF. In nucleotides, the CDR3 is TGCGCCAGCAGCTTTAGATCCACGGGGAACACTGAAGCTTTCTTT.

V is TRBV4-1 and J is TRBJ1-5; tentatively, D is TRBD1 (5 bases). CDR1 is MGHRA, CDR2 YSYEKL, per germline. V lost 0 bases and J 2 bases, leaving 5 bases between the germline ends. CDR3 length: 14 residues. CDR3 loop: CASSQETGNQPQHF. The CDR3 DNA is TGCGCCAGCAGCCAAGAGACAGGCAATCAGCCCCAGCATTTT.

The CDR3: CASSPDRANQETQYF. The CDR3 DNA reads as TGTGCCAGCAGCCCGGACAGGGCCAACCAAGAGACCCAGTACTTC. The rearrangement joins TRBV2 to TRBJ2-5; 8 nucleotides agree with TRBD1. Germline CDR1 reads SNHLY; CDR2 reads FYNNEI. Trimming at V came to 6 bases and at J to 0 bases, leaving 6 bases not matched to a gene. The CDR3 has 15 amino acids.

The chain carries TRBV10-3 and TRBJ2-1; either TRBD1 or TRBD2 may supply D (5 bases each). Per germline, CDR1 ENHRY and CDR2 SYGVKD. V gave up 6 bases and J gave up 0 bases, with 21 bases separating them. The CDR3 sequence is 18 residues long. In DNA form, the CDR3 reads TGTGCCATCAGGACCGGGTCTAAGGCAGGGAGCTCCTACAATGAGCAGTTCTTC. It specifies CAIRTGSKAGSSYNEQFF.

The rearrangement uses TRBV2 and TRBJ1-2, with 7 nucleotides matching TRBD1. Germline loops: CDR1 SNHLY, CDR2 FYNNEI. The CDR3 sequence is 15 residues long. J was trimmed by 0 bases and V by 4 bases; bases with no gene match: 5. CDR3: CASSVGQGANYGYTF. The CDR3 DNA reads TGTGCCAGCAGTGTAGGCCAGGGGGCTAACTATGGCTACACCTTC.

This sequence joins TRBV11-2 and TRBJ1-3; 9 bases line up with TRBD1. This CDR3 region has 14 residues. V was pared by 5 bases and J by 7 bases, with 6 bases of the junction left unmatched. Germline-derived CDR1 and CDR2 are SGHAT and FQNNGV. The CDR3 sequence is CASSRDRVGNTIYF. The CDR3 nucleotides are TGTGCCAGCAGCCGGGACAGGGTAGGCAACACCATATATTTT.

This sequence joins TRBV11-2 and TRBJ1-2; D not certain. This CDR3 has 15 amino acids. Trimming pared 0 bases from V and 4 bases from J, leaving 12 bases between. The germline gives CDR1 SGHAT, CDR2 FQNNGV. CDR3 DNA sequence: TGTGCCAGCAGCTTAGATCCGAACCAGGCCTATGGCTACACCTTC. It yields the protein CASSLDPNQAYGYTF.

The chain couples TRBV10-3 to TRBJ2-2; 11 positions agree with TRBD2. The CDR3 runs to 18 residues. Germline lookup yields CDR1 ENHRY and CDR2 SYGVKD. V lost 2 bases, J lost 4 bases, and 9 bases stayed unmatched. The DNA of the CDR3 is TGTGCCATCAGTGAGGGATACCTAGCGGGAGGTATCACCGGGGAGCTGTTTTTT. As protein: CAISEGYLAGGITGELFF.

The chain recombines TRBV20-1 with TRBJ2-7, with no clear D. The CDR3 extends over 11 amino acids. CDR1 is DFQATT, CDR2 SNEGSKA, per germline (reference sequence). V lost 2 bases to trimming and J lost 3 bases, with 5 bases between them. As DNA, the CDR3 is TGCAGTGCTAGACAACTCTACGAGCAGTACTTC. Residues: CSARQLYEQYF.

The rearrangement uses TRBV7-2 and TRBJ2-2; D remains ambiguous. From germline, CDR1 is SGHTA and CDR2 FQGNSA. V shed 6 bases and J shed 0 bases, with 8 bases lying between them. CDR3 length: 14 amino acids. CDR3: CASSPSANTGELFF. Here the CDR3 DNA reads TGTGCCAGCAGTCCATCCGCGAACACCGGGGAGCTGTTTTTT.

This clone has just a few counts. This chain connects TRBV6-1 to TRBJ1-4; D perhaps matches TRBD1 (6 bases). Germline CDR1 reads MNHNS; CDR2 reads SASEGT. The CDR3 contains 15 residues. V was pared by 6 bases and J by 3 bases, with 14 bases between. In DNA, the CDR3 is TGTGCCAGCAGCATTATACAGGGATCTAATGAAAAACTGTTTTTT. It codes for CASSIIQGSNEKLFF.

In nucleotides, the CDR3 is TGTGCCAGCAGCAAAGATGACCCCGGGACAGACCCCAACTATGGCTACACCTTC. Translation: CASSKDDPGTDPNYGYTF. The chain combines TRBV21-1 with TRBJ1-2; the D call in the table, TRBD1, was not verified against the DNA. TRBV21-1 represents a pseudogene. The CDR3 is 18 amino acids.

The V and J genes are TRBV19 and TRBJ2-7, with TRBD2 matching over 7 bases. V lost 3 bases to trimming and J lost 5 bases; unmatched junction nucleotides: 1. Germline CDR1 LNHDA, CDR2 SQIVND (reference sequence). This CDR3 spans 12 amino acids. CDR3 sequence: CASSIGGNEQYF. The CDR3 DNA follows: TGTGCCAGTAGTATCGGGGGGAACGAGCAGTACTTC. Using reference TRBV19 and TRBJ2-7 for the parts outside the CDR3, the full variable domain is DGGITQSPKYLFRKEGQNVTLSCEQNLNHDAMYWYRQDPGQGLRLIYYSQIVNDFQKGDIAEGYSVSREKKESFPLTVTSAQKNPTAFYLCASSIGGNEQYFGPGTRLTVT.

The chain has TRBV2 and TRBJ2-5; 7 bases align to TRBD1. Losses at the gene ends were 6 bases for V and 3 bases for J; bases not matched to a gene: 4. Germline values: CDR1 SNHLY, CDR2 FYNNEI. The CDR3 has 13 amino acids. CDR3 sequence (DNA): TGTGCCAGCAGAGACACAGGGGAAGAGACCCAGTACTTC. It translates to CASRDTGEETQYF.

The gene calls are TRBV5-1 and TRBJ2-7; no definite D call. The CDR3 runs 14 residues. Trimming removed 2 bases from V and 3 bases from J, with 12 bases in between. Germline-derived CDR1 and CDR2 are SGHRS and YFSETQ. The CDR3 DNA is TGCGCCAGCAGCTTAGGTCCCCTGATCTACGAGCAGTACTTC. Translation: CASSLGPLIYEQYF.

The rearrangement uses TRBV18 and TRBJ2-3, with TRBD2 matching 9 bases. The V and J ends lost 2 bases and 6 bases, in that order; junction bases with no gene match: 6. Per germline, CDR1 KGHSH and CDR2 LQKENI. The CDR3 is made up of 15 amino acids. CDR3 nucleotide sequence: TGTGCCAGCTCACCAATCCCTAGCGGGGAGGATACGCAGTATTTT. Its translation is CASSPIPSGEDTQYF.

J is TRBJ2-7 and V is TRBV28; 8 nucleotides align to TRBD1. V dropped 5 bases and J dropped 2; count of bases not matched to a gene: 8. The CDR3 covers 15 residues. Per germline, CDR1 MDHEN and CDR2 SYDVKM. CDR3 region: CASSTQPGGAYEQYF. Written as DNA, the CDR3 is TGTGCCAGCAGTACCCAACCAGGGGGCGCCTACGAGCAGTACTTC.

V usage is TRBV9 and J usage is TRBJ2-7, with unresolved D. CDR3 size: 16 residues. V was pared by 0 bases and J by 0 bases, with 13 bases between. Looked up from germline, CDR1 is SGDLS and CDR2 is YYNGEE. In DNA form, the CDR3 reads TGTGCCAGCAGCGTAGAAGCAGGAGCCAGCTCCTACGAGCAGTACTTC. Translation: CASSVEAGASSYEQYF.

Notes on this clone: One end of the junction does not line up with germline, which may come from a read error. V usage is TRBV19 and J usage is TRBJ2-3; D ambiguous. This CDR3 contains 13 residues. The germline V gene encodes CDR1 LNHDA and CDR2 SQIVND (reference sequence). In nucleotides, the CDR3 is TGTGCCAGTAGTATCGGCAGCATAGATACGCAGTATTTT. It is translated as CASSIGSIDTQYF.

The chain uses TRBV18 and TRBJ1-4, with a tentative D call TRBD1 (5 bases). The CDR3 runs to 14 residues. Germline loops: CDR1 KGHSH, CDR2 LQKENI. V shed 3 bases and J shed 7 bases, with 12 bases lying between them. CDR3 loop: CASSPRVDGEKLFF. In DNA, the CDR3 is TGTGCCAGCTCACCCAGGGTGGACGGTGAAAAACTGTTTTTT. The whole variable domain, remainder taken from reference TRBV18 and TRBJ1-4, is NAGVMQNPRHLVRRRGQEARLRCSPMKGHSHVYWYRQLPEEGLKFMVYLQKENIIDESGMPKERFSAEFPKEGPSILRIQQVVRGDSAAYFCASSPRVDGEKLFFGSGTQLSVL.

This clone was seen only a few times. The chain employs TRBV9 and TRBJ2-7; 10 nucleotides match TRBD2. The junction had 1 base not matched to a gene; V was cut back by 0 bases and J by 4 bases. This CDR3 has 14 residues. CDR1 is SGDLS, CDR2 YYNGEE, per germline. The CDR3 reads CASSVGAGGYEQYF. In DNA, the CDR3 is TGTGCCAGCAGCGTAGGAGCGGGGGGGTACGAGCAGTACTTC.

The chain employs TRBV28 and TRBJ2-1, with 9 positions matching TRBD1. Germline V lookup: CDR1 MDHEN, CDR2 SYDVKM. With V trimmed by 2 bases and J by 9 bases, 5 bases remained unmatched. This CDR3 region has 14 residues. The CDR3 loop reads CASSLPQGALEQFF. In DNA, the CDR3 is TGTGCCAGCAGTTTACCACAGGGGGCGCTTGAGCAGTTCTTC.